This T cell receptor (beta chain) stems from a study of T cells after yellow fever vaccination. As for the study in general: SMART-Seq v4 Ultra Low Input prepared libraries from low-cell fractions.

Points from the study as a whole: FACS-sorted repertoires could harbor abundant contaminating bulk-population clonotypes. Most primary-vaccination clones recurred post-booster (around 95% CD4, more than 85% CD8).

V lost 2 bases, J lost 6 bases, and 11 bases stayed unmatched. Germline lookup yields CDR1 DFQATT and CDR2 SNEGSKA (reference sequence). This CDR3 has 15 residues. TCRdb fed the 5' RACE reads into MiXCR, producing one record per CDR3 protein. The sample has some 420,000 distinct CDR3 sequences; 18% are singletons. This clonotype was counted only a few times. Its target is not known. This clonotype was obtained from a man aged 18 to 30 who received the YFV17D yellow fever vaccine. The V and J genes are TRBV20-1 and TRBJ1-1; 8 bases are shared with TRBD1. This sample comprised PBMCs, obtained before the yellow fever booster vaccination. In DNA, the CDR3 is TGCAGTGCTAGACTACCGACAGGGGTAAACGCTGAAGCTTTCTTT. This gives the protein CSARLPTGVNAEAFF.